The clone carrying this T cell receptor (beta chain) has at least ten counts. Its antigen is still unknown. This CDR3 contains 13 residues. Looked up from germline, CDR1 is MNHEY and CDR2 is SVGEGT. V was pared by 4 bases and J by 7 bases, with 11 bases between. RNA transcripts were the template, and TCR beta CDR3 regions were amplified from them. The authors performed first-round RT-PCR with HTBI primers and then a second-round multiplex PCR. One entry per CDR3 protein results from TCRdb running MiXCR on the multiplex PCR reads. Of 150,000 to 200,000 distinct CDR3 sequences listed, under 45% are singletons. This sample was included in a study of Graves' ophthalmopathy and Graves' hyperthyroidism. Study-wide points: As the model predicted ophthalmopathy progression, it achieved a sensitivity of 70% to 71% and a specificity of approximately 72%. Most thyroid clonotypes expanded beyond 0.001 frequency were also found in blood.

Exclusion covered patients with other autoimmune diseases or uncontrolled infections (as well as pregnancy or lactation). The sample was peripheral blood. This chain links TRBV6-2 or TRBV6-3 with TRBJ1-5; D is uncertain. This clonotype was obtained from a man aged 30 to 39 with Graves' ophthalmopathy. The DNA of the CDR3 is TGTGCCAGCAGTTCGCCCCCGGAACAGCCCCAGCATTTT. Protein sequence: CASSSPPEQPQHF.